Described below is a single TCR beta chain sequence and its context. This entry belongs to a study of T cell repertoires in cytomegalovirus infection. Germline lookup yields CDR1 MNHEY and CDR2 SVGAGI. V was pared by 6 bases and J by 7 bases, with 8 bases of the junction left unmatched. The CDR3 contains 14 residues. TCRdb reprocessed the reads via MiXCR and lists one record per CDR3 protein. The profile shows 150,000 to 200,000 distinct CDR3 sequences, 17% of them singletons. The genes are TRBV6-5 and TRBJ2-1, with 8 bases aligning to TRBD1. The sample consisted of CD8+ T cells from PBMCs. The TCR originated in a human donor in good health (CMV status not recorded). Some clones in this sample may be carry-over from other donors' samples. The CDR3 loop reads CASRKRTGRNEQFF. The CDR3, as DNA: TGTGCCAGCAGAAAAAGGACAGGGAGGAATGAGCAGTTCTTC.